These 15 T cell receptor beta chains were all obtained from the same sample, sequenced in a study of T cells in women clearing cervical HPV infection. This table comes from immunoSEQ multiplex PCR, and its TCRdb copy is limited to in-frame clones, with some not included. Recorded for this sample: more than 30,000 clones. Sequenced material: blood buffy coat. These receptors all come from a woman aged 18 to 75 with a cervical HPV16 infection that either progressed to CIN3+ or cleared (not recorded which).

Notes on this clone: The read ends 3 residues shy of where the CDR3 ends; the end is completed using the germline J gene. The J gene is TRBJ1-6, the V gene TRBV5-5, with 8 nucleotides matching TRBD1. Germline V CDR1 and CDR2: SGHKS, YYEKEE (reference sequence). The junction had 6 bases not matched to a gene; V was cut back by 7 bases and J by 6 bases. The length of the CDR3 is 14 residues. The CDR3 bases that were read are TGTGCCAGCTCGGCAGGACAGGGTAATTCACCC. The encoded protein is CASSAGQGNSP. The CDR3 in full is CASSAGQGNSPLHF. Full variable domain (outside the CDR3, taken from reference TRBV5-5 and TRBJ1-6): DAGVTQSPTHLIKTRGQQVTLRCSPISGHKSVSWYQQVLGQGPQFIFQYYEKEERGRGNFPDRFSARQFPNYSSELNVNALLLGDSALYLCASSAGQGNSPLHFGNGTRLTVT.

As concerns this clone: Sequencing ends 3 residues short of the CDR3 end; the germline J gene provides the rest. The chain combines TRBV7-9 with TRBJ2-2; a possible D gene is TRBD1 (6 bases). The CDR3 is made up of 14 amino acids. CDR1 and CDR2 (germline): SEHNR, FQNEAQ (reference sequence). The DNA read from the CDR3 is TGTGCCAGCAGCCCCTTCCAGGGGAGTGAAAAG. Protein product: CASSPFQGSEK. The whole CDR3 reads CASSPFQGSEKLFF.

The CDR3 bases that were read are TGTGCCAGCAGTCAATTCGGGGGAGGGAGAACTAATGAAAAA. Residues: CASSQFGGGRTNEK. The whole CDR3 is CASSQFGGGRTNEKLFF. The chain joins TRBV4-2 to TRBJ1-4; weak D call: TRBD1 (5 bases). The read is 3 residues too short to cover the CDR3 end, so that end is filled in from the germline J gene. The V and J ends lost 6 bases and 1 base respectively, with 18 bases between them. CDR1 LGHNA and CDR2 YNFKEQ come from the germline V gene. The length of the CDR3 is 17 residues.

Of note for this clone: Read coverage stops 3 residues before the CDR3 terminus; the germline J gene supplies the remainder. The chain employs TRBV7-9 and TRBJ1-2; D unresolved. V gave up 5 bases and J gave up 4 bases, with 8 bases separating them. CDR3 size: 12 residues. Germline values: CDR1 SEHNR, CDR2 FQNEAQ (reference sequence). This CDR3 is CASSPGSYGYTF. CDR3 DNA (partial): TGTGCCAGCAGCCCGGGTTCCTATGGC.

Turning to this clone: Read coverage stops 3 residues before the CDR3 terminus; the germline J gene supplies the remainder. This sequence joins TRBV30 and TRBJ1-1, with D unclear. This CDR3 comprises 11 residues. The ends were cut back, 5 bases at V and 0 bases at J, with 4 bases in the middle. The germline V gene encodes CDR1 GTSNPN and CDR2 SVGIG (reference sequence). The CDR3 is CAWALNTEAFF. The part of the CDR3 DNA that was read is TGTGCCTGGGCGCTGAACACTGAA.

Points on this clone: The read terminates 3 residues before the CDR3 end, so the remaining end is supplied by the germline J gene. This chain links TRBV20-1 with TRBJ2-7, with 13 nucleotides matching TRBD2. The CDR3 length is 17 residues. V lost 6 bases to trimming and J lost 2 bases; unmatched junction nucleotides: 13. Per the germline V gene, CDR1 is DFQATT and CDR2 is SNEGSKA (reference sequence). The CDR3 here is CSAQEGTSGAFTYEQYF. CDR3 DNA, as far as it was read: TGCAGTGCCCAAGAGGGGACTAGCGGGGCATTCACCTACGAG.

A note on this clone: Read coverage stops 3 residues before the CDR3 terminus; the germline J gene supplies the remainder. This chain uses TRBV7-3 with TRBJ1-2, with D perhaps TRBD1 (6 bases). The germline V gene has CDR1 SGHTA and CDR2 FQGTGA. The V gene lost 2 bases and the J gene lost 6 bases, with 10 bases spanning the gap. The CDR3 extends over 13 amino acids. The CDR3 protein is CASSLRAGDGYTF. The DNA read from the CDR3 is TGTGCCAGCAGCTTACGGGCAGGGGATGGC.

Of note for this clone: The CDR3 extends 3 residues past the end of the read, so its final part is completed from the germline J gene. This sequence joins TRBV7-3 and TRBJ2-3, with a weak D call TRBD1 (5 bases). The CDR3 has 13 residues. Germline V gene lookup returns CDR1 SGHTA and CDR2 FQGTGA. V was clipped by 7 bases and J by 5 bases, with 13 bases between them. The part of the CDR3 DNA that was read is TGTGCCAGCACCTTCGATAGGGGAGATACG. It yields the protein CASTFDRGDT. The complete CDR3 reads CASTFDRGDTQYF.

Concerning this clone: The read ends 3 residues shy of where the CDR3 ends; the end is completed using the germline J gene. The chain uses TRBV5-1 and TRBJ2-1; 10 bases are shared with TRBD2. With V trimmed by 7 bases and J by 2 bases, 9 bases remained unmatched. The length of the CDR3 is 16 residues. Germline CDR1 is SGHRS and CDR2 is YFSETQ. The CDR3 DNA, read in part, is TGCGCCAGCGGGGTAGCGGGAGGAGTCCCCTACAATGAG. Residues: CASGVAGGVPYNE. The whole CDR3 region reads CASGVAGGVPYNEQFF.

About this clone: The read terminates 3 residues ahead of where the CDR3 ends, so the germline J gene completes it. The chain employs TRBV7-2 and TRBJ1-1; D gene ambiguous. V lost 0 bases and J lost 1, with 12 bases in between. This CDR3 is built from 16 residues. Germline V gene data show CDR1 as SGHTA and CDR2 as FQGNSA. CDR3 DNA (partial): TGTGCCAGCAGCTTAGCGGTATGGCAGTCGAACACTGAA. Encoded protein: CASSLAVWQSNTE. Given in full, the CDR3 is CASSLAVWQSNTEAFF.

Turning to this clone: The sequenced fragment ends 3 residues before the CDR3 boundary, so the rest is inferred from the germline J gene. V is TRBV19 and J is TRBJ1-2; D gene ambiguous. CDR1 and CDR2 (germline): LNHDA, SQIVND (reference sequence). The CDR3 is 12 residues long. The V end was cut by 2 bases, the J end by 6 bases, with 7 bases between. CDR3 sequence reads: CASSIRLHGYTF. Incomplete CDR3 DNA: TGTGCCAGTAGTATAAGACTCCATGGC.

Concerning this clone itself: Read sequence stops 3 residues before the CDR3 end, and the germline J gene provides the missing end. The genes are TRBV5-1 and TRBJ2-1, with 8 bases identical to TRBD2. The germline V gene has CDR1 SGHRS and CDR2 YFSETQ. The CDR3 covers 16 residues. Trimming removed 0 bases from V and 7 bases from J; junction bases left unmatched: 9. This CDR3 reads CASSLEASGPGNEQFF. The sequenced CDR3 bases are TGCGCCAGCAGCTTGGAGGCTAGCGGGCCGGGAAATGAG.

To note about this clone: Read sequence stops 3 residues before the CDR3 end, and the germline J gene provides the missing end. The chain links TRBV7-9 to TRBJ1-2; TRBD1 matches 9 bases. Germline trimming cut 6 bases from V and 3 bases from J; bases unmatched to any gene: 5. Per germline, CDR1 SEHNR and CDR2 FQNEAQ (reference sequence). This CDR3 contains 14 residues. The CDR3 is CASRGQGFDYGYTF. CDR3 bases read: TGTGCCAGCAGGGGACAGGGCTTTGACTATGGC.

Notes on this clone: The read ends 3 residues early relative to the CDR3; the germline J gene fills the gap. The chain employs TRBV28 and TRBJ1-5; D may be TRBD1 (6 bases). Germline V gene lookup returns CDR1 MDHEN and CDR2 SYDVKM. This CDR3 spans 14 amino acids. V shed 5 bases and J shed 6 bases, with 14 bases lying between them. CDR3 bases read: TGTGCCAGCAGTCCCACAGGGATCGGTCAGCCC. It specifies CASSPTGIGQP. The entire CDR3 protein is CASSPTGIGQPQHF.

With regard to this clone: From the germline J gene comes the end of the CDR3, since the read stops 3 residues before it. The V and J genes are TRBV5-1 and TRBJ2-3; D gene uncertain. The germline V gene encodes CDR1 SGHRS and CDR2 YFSETQ. The V gene lost 2 bases and the J gene lost 3 bases, with 4 bases spanning the gap. The CDR3 loop spans 12 amino acids. Incomplete CDR3 DNA: TGCGCCAGCAGCTTTCAAACAGATACG. Translated, it gives CASSFQTDT. The entire CDR3 protein reads CASSFQTDTQYF.